The subject of this entry is one TCR beta chain. Its antigen is unidentified. The data belong to a study of T cell responses to AZD1222 COVID-19 vaccine. Study-wide results and caveats: Females outnumbered males among donors, who were mostly white British; clonal diversity was possibly underestimated. Regions 160-218 and 743-854 dominated among vaccine-associated CD4 TCRs spanning spike.

The CDR3 sequence is 14 residues long. V gave up 3 bases and J gave up 6 bases, with 15 bases separating them. The germline V gene encodes CDR1 GTSNPN and CDR2 SVGIG (reference sequence). This table comes from immunoSEQ multiplex PCR, and its TCRdb copy is limited to in-frame clones, with some not included. Among 86,000 or so clones listed, roughly 86% were seen once. This TCR was sampled from an adult who received the AZD1222 COVID-19 vaccine. The sequencing used peripheral blood, collected 28 days after the second AZD1222 dose. The gene calls are TRBV30 and TRBJ1-5; tentatively, D is TRBD1 (6 bases). DNA of the CDR3: TGTGCCTGGAGCCCGAACAGGGCGGGTCAGCCCCAGCATTTT. Translation gives CAWSPNRAGQPQHF.